Listed below are T cell receptor beta chains from one sample, sequenced in a study of early T cells in non-severe SARS-CoV-2 infection. Each CDR3 protein is one row after TCRdb ran MiXCR on the 5' RACE reads. The sample records about 68,000 distinct CDR3 sequences, about a tenth being singletons. Sequenced: whole blood. These receptors came from an adult who was a healthcare worker with PCR-confirmed SARS-CoV-2 infection or an uninfected control (not recorded which). Both conserved end residues are part of each CDR3. A D gene is named only where the DNA matches it firmly. Not all rows give a size; the values are once, few, many and, for expanded clones, a class.

clone size: NA; V gene: TRBV6-5; J gene: TRBJ2-7; D gene: NA; CDR3 DNA: TGTGCCAGCAGTAGAACGGCAACCGATGGGAACGAGCAGTACTTC; CDR3 protein: CASSRTATDGNEQYF
clone size: few; V gene: TRBV12-3/TRBV12-4; J gene: TRBJ1-2; D gene: NA; CDR3 DNA: TGTGCCAGCAGTTTTTCCTTGAACTACACCTTC; CDR3 protein: CASSFSLNYTF
clone size: NA; V gene: TRBV18; J gene: TRBJ2-1; D gene: TRBD2; CDR3 DNA: TGTGCCAGCTCACCTACGACTAGCGGGAGGGCCGGTGAGCAGTTCTTC; CDR3 protein: CASSPTTSGRAGEQFF
clone size: few; V gene: TRBV11-2; J gene: TRBJ2-5; D gene: NA; CDR3 DNA: TGTGCCAGCAGCCCGCCACCAGGGCAGGGCTTGAGGACCCAGTACTTC; CDR3 protein: CASSPPPGQGLRTQYF
clone size: few; V gene: TRBV28; J gene: TRBJ2-3; D gene: NA; CDR3 DNA: TGTGCCAGCAGTCTGGACGTCACAGATACGCAGTATTTT; CDR3 protein: CASSLDVTDTQYF
clone size: many; V gene: TRBV6-6; J gene: TRBJ1-4; D gene: NA; CDR3 DNA: TGTGCCAGCAGTCCCCGGGCCTCCAATGAAAAACTGTTTTTT; CDR3 protein: CASSPRASNEKLFF
clone size: NA; V gene: TRBV5-6; J gene: TRBJ2-2; D gene: NA; CDR3 DNA: TGTGCCAGCAGCTTCAAAGTTGTCGAGCCCTACTTGGGTGAAGGGGAGCTGTTTTTT; CDR3 protein: CASSFKVVEPYLGEGELFF
clone size: few; V gene: TRBV2; J gene: TRBJ2-5; D gene: NA; CDR3 DNA: TGTGCCAGCAGTGCAACAGGGCAAGAGACCCAGTACTTC; CDR3 protein: CASSATGQETQYF
clone size: few; V gene: TRBV4-2; J gene: TRBJ1-1; D gene: NA; CDR3 DNA: TGTGCCAGCAGCCAGCCCCAGGGGAGGGGCACTGAAGCTTTCTTT; CDR3 protein: CASSQPQGRGTEAFF
clone size: NA; V gene: TRBV5-1; J gene: TRBJ2-3; D gene: NA; CDR3 DNA: TGCGCCAGCAGTCAGGGGAGCGGGAATACGCAGTATTTT; CDR3 protein: CASSQGSGNTQYF
clone size: many; V gene: TRBV28; J gene: TRBJ1-1; D gene: NA; CDR3 DNA: TGTGCCAGCACCCCTTGGACGGCGAACACTGAAGCTTTCTTT; CDR3 protein: CASTPWTANTEAFF
clone size: NA; V gene: TRBV12-3/TRBV12-4; J gene: TRBJ2-4; D gene: NA; CDR3 DNA: TGTGCCAGCAGTCCCGACAGAAACATTCAGTACTTC; CDR3 protein: CASSPDRNIQYF
clone size: NA; V gene: TRBV9; J gene: TRBJ1-2; D gene: NA; CDR3 DNA: TGTGCCAGCAGCCCCCGGACGGAAAACTATGGCTACACCTTC; CDR3 protein: CASSPRTENYGYTF
clone size: few; V gene: TRBV11-2; J gene: TRBJ2-1; D gene: NA; CDR3 DNA: TGTGCCAGCAGCTTGATCGTAAATGAGCAGTTCTTC; CDR3 protein: CASSLIVNEQFF
clone size: NA; V gene: TRBV10-3; J gene: TRBJ1-2; D gene: NA; CDR3 DNA: TGTGCCATCAGTAGTTCCGGGACTACTAACTATGGCTACACCTTC; CDR3 protein: CAISSSGTTNYGYTF
clone size: NA; V gene: TRBV12-3/TRBV12-4; J gene: TRBJ2-5; D gene: NA; CDR3 DNA: TGTGCCAGCAGTTTTCAGTTTCCGGGCGAGACCCAGTACTTC; CDR3 protein: CASSFQFPGETQYF
clone size: NA; V gene: TRBV25-1; J gene: TRBJ2-3; D gene: TRBD2; CDR3 DNA: TGTGCCAGCAGTGATTACGGAGGACTAGTCGCGCCAGATACGCAGTATTTT; CDR3 protein: CASSDYGGLVAPDTQYF
clone size: few; V gene: TRBV11-2; J gene: TRBJ2-1; D gene: NA; CDR3 DNA: TGTGCCAGCAGCTTGTTAGCGGTTGTCAATGAGCAGTTCTTC; CDR3 protein: CASSLLAVVNEQFF
clone size: many; V gene: TRBV5-6; J gene: TRBJ1-2; D gene: NA; CDR3 DNA: TGTGCCAGCAGCGCGGGGGCTCGGAATATTCGCTACACCTTC; CDR3 protein: CASSAGARNIRYTF
clone size: few; V gene: TRBV7-2; J gene: TRBJ2-3; D gene: NA; CDR3 DNA: TGTGCCAGCAGCTTAGCTTCCGATACGCAGTATTTT; CDR3 protein: CASSLASDTQYF
clone size: many; V gene: TRBV6-2/TRBV6-3; J gene: TRBJ2-7; D gene: NA; CDR3 DNA: TGTGCCAGCAGTTACGATACCTACGAGCAGTACTTC; CDR3 protein: CASSYDTYEQYF
clone size: many; V gene: TRBV20-1; J gene: TRBJ2-5; D gene: NA; CDR3 DNA: TGCAGTGCTAGAGAACGGGGAGAGACCCAGTACTTC; CDR3 protein: CSARERGETQYF
clone size: NA; V gene: TRBV3-1; J gene: TRBJ2-1; D gene: TRBD2; CDR3 DNA: TGTGCCAGCAGCAGAGGACTAGCGGGAGTTGAGCAGTTCTTC; CDR3 protein: CASSRGLAGVEQFF
clone size: NA; V gene: TRBV28; J gene: TRBJ2-1; D gene: TRBD2; CDR3 DNA: TGTGCCAGCAACATTAGCGGGAGAGAGCAGTTCTTC; CDR3 protein: CASNISGREQFF
clone size: few; V gene: TRBV29-1; J gene: TRBJ2-1; D gene: TRBD1; CDR3 DNA: TGCAGCGTTGGCCGAGCAGGGGGCGGGTGGTTCTTC; CDR3 protein: CSVGRAGGGWFF
clone size: NA; V gene: TRBV12-3/TRBV12-4; J gene: TRBJ2-7; D gene: NA; CDR3 DNA: TGTGCCAGCAGTCCGGGGAGCGGGCTCGAGCAGTACTTC; CDR3 protein: CASSPGSGLEQYF
clone size: NA; V gene: TRBV13; J gene: TRBJ2-7; D gene: NA; CDR3 DNA: TGTGCCAGCAGCCTCAAGCACTACGAGCAGTACTTC; CDR3 protein: CASSLKHYEQYF
clone size: many; V gene: TRBV7-6; J gene: TRBJ1-6; D gene: TRBD1; CDR3 DNA: TGTGCCAGCAGCCTCATGGACAGGGGGGGTTCACCCCTCCACTTT; CDR3 protein: CASSLMDRGGSPLHF
clone size: many; V gene: TRBV10-3; J gene: TRBJ2-2; D gene: TRBD2; CDR3 DNA: TGTGCCATCACCAAAGGACTAGCGGGCACCGGGGAGCTGTTTTTT; CDR3 protein: CAITKGLAGTGELFF
clone size: many; V gene: TRBV11-2; J gene: TRBJ2-1; D gene: NA; CDR3 DNA: TGTGCCAGCAGCCAGGGGCTAGCAGGCTATGAGCAGTTCTTC; CDR3 protein: CASSQGLAGYEQFF
clone size: many; V gene: TRBV2; J gene: TRBJ2-1; D gene: NA; CDR3 DNA: TGTGCCAGCAGTGTGGAGGGGATAGAGCAGTTCTTC; CDR3 protein: CASSVEGIEQFF
clone size: few; V gene: TRBV6-2/TRBV6-3; J gene: TRBJ2-1; D gene: NA; CDR3 DNA: TGTGCCAGCAGTACCCGGACGGGTGAGCAGTTCTTC; CDR3 protein: CASSTRTGEQFF
clone size: few; V gene: TRBV6-2/TRBV6-3; J gene: TRBJ2-5; D gene: NA; CDR3 DNA: TGTGCCAGCAGTTATTTCGGAGAGACCCAGTACTTC; CDR3 protein: CASSYFGETQYF
clone size: many; V gene: TRBV7-2; J gene: TRBJ1-5; D gene: NA; CDR3 DNA: TGTGCCAGCAGCCTACAGGGTAGTCAGCCCCAGCATTTT; CDR3 protein: CASSLQGSQPQHF
clone size: few; V gene: TRBV4-1; J gene: TRBJ2-2; D gene: NA; CDR3 DNA: TGCGCCAGCAGCCAAGTTACGAGGAACACCGGGGAGCTGTTTTTT; CDR3 protein: CASSQVTRNTGELFF
clone size: many; V gene: TRBV25-1; J gene: TRBJ2-1; D gene: TRBD2; CDR3 DNA: TGTGCCAGCTCGGGACTAGCGGGAAGGGGAGAGCAGTTCTTC; CDR3 protein: CASSGLAGRGEQFF
clone size: NA; V gene: TRBV27; J gene: TRBJ2-5; D gene: NA; CDR3 DNA: TGTGCCAGCAGTTTATTAGCGGCACAAGAGACCCAGTACTTC; CDR3 protein: CASSLLAAQETQYF
clone size: NA; V gene: TRBV5-1; J gene: TRBJ2-4; D gene: NA; CDR3 DNA: TGCGCCAGCAGCCCCTCGGGCCAAAACATTCAGTACTTC; CDR3 protein: CASSPSGQNIQYF
clone size: NA; V gene: TRBV2; J gene: TRBJ2-7; D gene: TRBD1; CDR3 DNA: TGTGCCACAGGATCTACAGGGGCCCCCTACGAGCAGTACTTC; CDR3 protein: CATGSTGAPYEQYF
clone size: NA; V gene: TRBV15; J gene: TRBJ2-1; D gene: NA; CDR3 DNA: TGTGCCACCAGGGAGGGCTCCTACAATGAGCAGTTCTTC; CDR3 protein: CATREGSYNEQFF
clone size: few; V gene: TRBV10-1; J gene: TRBJ1-4; D gene: NA; CDR3 DNA: TGCGCCAGCAGTGGGGATAATGAAAAACTGTTTTTT; CDR3 protein: CASSGDNEKLFF
clone size: NA; V gene: TRBV12-3/TRBV12-4; J gene: TRBJ1-3; D gene: NA; CDR3 DNA: TGTGCCAGCAGACGGACAGAATCGGTTGGAAACACCATATATTTT; CDR3 protein: CASRRTESVGNTIYF
clone size: NA; V gene: TRBV15; J gene: TRBJ2-1; D gene: NA; CDR3 DNA: TGTGCCACCAGCCAGGGGAGGCACCGCTCCTACAATGAGCAGTTCTTC; CDR3 protein: CATSQGRHRSYNEQFF
clone size: NA; V gene: TRBV4-1; J gene: TRBJ2-2; D gene: TRBD1; CDR3 DNA: TGCGCCAGCAGTCCCGGGACAGGGTCCACCGGGGAGCTGTTTTTT; CDR3 protein: CASSPGTGSTGELFF
clone size: few; V gene: TRBV6-2/TRBV6-3; J gene: TRBJ2-1; D gene: NA; CDR3 DNA: TGTGCCAGCAGTTACCCCTACGGGAGTGAGCAGTTCTTC; CDR3 protein: CASSYPYGSEQFF
clone size: many; V gene: TRBV28; J gene: TRBJ2-3; D gene: NA; CDR3 DNA: TGTGCCAGCAGTTTCCACCCAAGCACAGATACGCAGTATTTT; CDR3 protein: CASSFHPSTDTQYF
clone size: many; V gene: TRBV24-1; J gene: TRBJ2-3; D gene: TRBD2; CDR3 DNA: TGTGCCACCAGTGACCCTGTAAGCGGGAGGCTCACAGATACGCAGTATTTT; CDR3 protein: CATSDPVSGRLTDTQYF
clone size: NA; V gene: TRBV19; J gene: TRBJ2-1; D gene: TRBD2; CDR3 DNA: TGTGCCAGTAGTATAGAGACTAGCGGGAGGGCAATTAGTTACAATGAGCAGTTCTTC; CDR3 protein: CASSIETSGRAISYNEQFF
clone size: NA; V gene: TRBV28; J gene: TRBJ2-7; D gene: TRBD2; CDR3 DNA: TGTGCCAGCAGTTTAGGGAGGGCCTCCGAGCAGTACTTC; CDR3 protein: CASSLGRASEQYF
clone size: NA; V gene: TRBV18; J gene: TRBJ2-3; D gene: NA; CDR3 DNA: TGTGCCAGCTCACCCCGGGCTTCCTCAGATACGCAGTATTTT; CDR3 protein: CASSPRASSDTQYF
clone size: NA; V gene: TRBV29-1; J gene: TRBJ2-1; D gene: TRBD2; CDR3 DNA: TGCAGCGTGACTAGCGGGAATGAGCAGTTCTTC; CDR3 protein: CSVTSGNEQFF
clone size: NA; V gene: TRBV20-1; J gene: TRBJ2-7; D gene: NA; CDR3 DNA: TGCAGTGCTATAGGGACACCAACCTACGAGCAGTACTTC; CDR3 protein: CSAIGTPTYEQYF
clone size: few; V gene: TRBV28; J gene: TRBJ2-7; D gene: NA; CDR3 DNA: TGTGCCAGCAGTTTCCCCCAAACGGGCGAGCAGTACTTC; CDR3 protein: CASSFPQTGEQYF
clone size: many; V gene: TRBV20-1; J gene: TRBJ2-2; D gene: NA; CDR3 DNA: TGCAGTGCTCGAAGACAGATTCCGAACACCGGGGAGCTGTTTTTT; CDR3 protein: CSARRQIPNTGELFF
clone size: few; V gene: TRBV6-5; J gene: TRBJ1-6; D gene: NA; CDR3 DNA: TGTGCCAGCAGTTACTCCGGGGGGGCGAGAGATTCACCCCTCCACTTT; CDR3 protein: CASSYSGGARDSPLHF